These 7 T cell receptor beta chains originate from one sample sequenced in a study of spatial heterogeneity in lung cancer (dated by TCRdb to between 2017 and 2020). This specimen's time point label, interpreted: sample taken at primary tumor resection. Library construction relied on 5' RACE. Sequencer: NextSeq 500. TCRdb reran the public reads through fastp at Q25 and MiXCR, keeping productive beta chains. Every CDR3 protein is listed once, alongside the most common genes and DNA of its rows. The sample records about 48,000 distinct CDR3 sequences, over 4.5% of which are singletons. The top ten clones comprise approximately 10% of the sample. The sample here was PBMCs, taken at surgery. All receptors derive from a male donor with early-stage non-small cell lung cancer.

This clonotype was detected many times. The chain carries TRBV24-1 and TRBJ2-5, with D unclear. Germline V gene sequence: CDR1 KGHDR, CDR2 SFDVKD. The CDR3 is 15 amino acids. Between the trimmed V and J ends, which lost 2 bases and 0 bases, there was a span of 9 bases. The CDR3 region has the DNA TGTGCCACCAGTGATTCGACACCCTACCAAGAGACCCAGTACTTC. Translating gives CATSDSTPYQETQYF.

This clonotype was seen repeatedly, ten times or more. V usage is TRBV29-1 and J usage is TRBJ2-1, with TRBD2 matching over 8 bases. The CDR3 runs to 16 residues. Germline values: CDR1 SQVTM, CDR2 ANQGSEA. The V and J ends lost 4 bases and 3 bases, in that order; junction bases with no gene match: 11. The CDR3 is CSVVPPPAGVYNEQFF. The DNA for the CDR3 is TGCAGCGTTGTACCCCCCCCAGCGGGGGTCTACAATGAGCAGTTCTTC.

This clonotype was seen at least ten times. The J gene is TRBJ2-3, the V gene TRBV24-1; the match to TRBD2 covers 7 bases. V trimming: 3 bases; J trimming: 6 bases; junction bases outside the gene matches: 11. This CDR3 spans 16 amino acids. The germline V gene encodes CDR1 KGHDR and CDR2 SFDVKD. The CDR3 nucleotides are TGTGCCACCAGTGATCCCAAAGCGGGGAAAAGGGATACGCAGTATTTT. It codes for CATSDPKAGKRDTQYF.

This clonotype was recorded many times. This rearrangement joins TRBV28 to TRBJ2-1; 8 nucleotides align to TRBD2. Trimming took 7 bases from V and 8 from J; bases not matched to a gene: 19. The CDR3 is 17 amino acids. Germline-derived CDR1 and CDR2 are MDHEN and SYDVKM. The chain's CDR3 is CASKNLHGRAENDEQFF. DNA of the CDR3: TGTGCCAGCAAGAACCTTCACGGGAGGGCCGAAAACGATGAGCAGTTCTTC. The entire variable domain, with the rest obtained from reference TRBV28 and TRBJ2-1, is as follows: DVKVTQSSRYLVKRTGEKVFLECVQDMDHENMFWYRQDPGLGLRLIYFSYDVKMKEKGDIPEGYSVSREKKERFSLILESASTNQTSMYLCASKNLHGRAENDEQFFGPGTRLTVL.

This clonotype was picked up many times. The chain recombines TRBV7-9 with TRBJ1-3; TRBD1 agrees at 10 bases. The germline V gene has CDR1 SEHNR and CDR2 FQNEAQ (reference sequence). The CDR3 runs 16 residues. J lost 8 bases, V lost 5 bases, and 12 bases had no gene match. CDR3 protein: CASSPGQGFVAYTIYF. The CDR3 nucleotides are TGTGCCAGCAGCCCGGGACAGGGGTTCGTTGCATACACCATATATTTT.

This clonotype appeared many times. This chain connects TRBV20-1 to TRBJ2-1; D not certain. In germline, CDR1 is DFQATT, CDR2 SNEGSKA (reference sequence). Trimming removed 5 bases from V and 4 bases from J, with 15 bases in between. The CDR3 sequence is 14 residues long. The CDR3 protein is CSAPSGPPYNEQFF. The CDR3 DNA reads as TGCAGTGCTCCTTCTGGACCTCCATACAATGAGCAGTTCTTC.

This clonotype was seen many times. The genes are TRBV27 and TRBJ2-1; the D gene is possibly TRBD1 (6 bases). The CDR3 runs 16 residues. V was trimmed by 5 bases and J by 8 bases, leaving 22 bases between them. Germline V CDR1 and CDR2: MNHEY, SMNVEV (reference sequence). CDR3: CASSPVDRPPVYEQFF. The CDR3 bases are TGTGCCAGCAGTCCAGTCGACAGGCCCCCTGTCTATGAGCAGTTCTTC.